This TCR beta chain was identified in a study of T-cell reconstitution after alpha-beta-depleted transplantation in children. During its preparation, the TCRbeta library received unique molecular identifiers. TCRdb ran MiXCR on the PCR reads and lists one entry per CDR3 protein. The top ten clones hold roughly 5.1% of a sample with around 380,000 distinct CDR3 sequences, about a tenth of them seen once. The V and J ends lost 4 bases and 2 bases respectively, with 9 bases between them. The CDR3 sequence is 13 residues long. This clonotype was observed many times. Sequenced material: PBMCs from the stem cell graft donor, taken from the stem cell graft. This chain connects TRBV12-3 or TRBV12-4 to TRBJ2-7; D not resolved. The source is a human donor who donated a stem cell graft to a child with acute myeloid leukemia. CDR3 DNA: TGTGCCAGCAGTTGGACGGTTACCTACGAGCAGTACTTC. Translating it yields CASSWTVTYEQYF.